This entry features one TCR beta chain sequence. This entry comes from a study of blood T cell repertoires in COVID-19. Study information: From the United States, Italy and Spain came samples of acute and convalescent COVID-19. In each case, the material was cDNA or gDNA derived from T cells, B-cell-depleted T cells, or PBMCs.

The repertoire was sequenced with immunoSEQ multiplex PCR; TCRdb's copy has only in-frame clones and lacks some. The repertoire holds 250,000 or so clones, with around 90% as singletons. V was shortened by 10 bases and J by 5 bases, with 17 bases between the two germline ends. The CDR3 is made up of 13 amino acids. Germline loops: CDR1 LNHDA, CDR2 SQIVND (reference sequence). This receptor was taken from a human donor in a cohort exposed to, infected with or recovered from COVID-19 (not recorded which). The donor label of this sample is uncertain. The J gene is TRBJ1-2, the V gene TRBV19; D gene uncertain. Sequencing input: PBMCs or T cells enriched from blood (not recorded which). CDR3 in amino acids: CATSTGERYGYTF. The CDR3 coding sequence is TGTGCCACCTCTACGGGAGAGCGGTATGGCTACACCTTC.